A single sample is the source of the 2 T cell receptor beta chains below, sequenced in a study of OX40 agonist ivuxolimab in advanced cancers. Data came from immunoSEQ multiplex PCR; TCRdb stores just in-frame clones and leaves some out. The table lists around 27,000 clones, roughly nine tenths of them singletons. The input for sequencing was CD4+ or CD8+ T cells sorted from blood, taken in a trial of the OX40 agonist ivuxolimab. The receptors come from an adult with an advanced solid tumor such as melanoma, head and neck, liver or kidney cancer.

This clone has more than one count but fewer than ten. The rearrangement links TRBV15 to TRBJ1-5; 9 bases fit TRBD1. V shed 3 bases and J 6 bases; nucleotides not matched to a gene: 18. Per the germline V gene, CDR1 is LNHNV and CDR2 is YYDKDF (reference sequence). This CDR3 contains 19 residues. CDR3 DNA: TGTGCCACCAGCAGTCGGACCGGGACAGGGAGAATTTTTGGTCAGCCCCAGCATTTT. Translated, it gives CATSSRTGTGRIFGQPQHF. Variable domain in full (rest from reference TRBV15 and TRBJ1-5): DAMVIQNPRYQVTQFGKPVTLSCSQTLNHNVMYWYQQKSSQAPKLLFHYYDKDFNNEADTPDNFQSRRPNTSFCFLDIRSPGLGDTAMYLCATSSRTGTGRIFGQPQHFGDGTRLSIL.

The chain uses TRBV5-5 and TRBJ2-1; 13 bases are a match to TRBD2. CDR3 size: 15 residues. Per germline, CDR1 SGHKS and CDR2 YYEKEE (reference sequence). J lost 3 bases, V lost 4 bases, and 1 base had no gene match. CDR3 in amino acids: CASSRTSGSYNEQFF. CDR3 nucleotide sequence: TGTGCCAGCAGCCGGACTAGCGGGAGCTACAATGAGCAGTTCTTC. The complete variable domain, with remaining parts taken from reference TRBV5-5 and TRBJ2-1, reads DAGVTQSPTHLIKTRGQQVTLRCSPISGHKSVSWYQQVLGQGPQFIFQYYEKEERGRGNFPDRFSARQFPNYSSELNVNALLLGDSALYLCASSRTSGSYNEQFFGPGTRLTVL.